The 17 T cell receptor beta chains reported below all come from one sample, sequenced in a study of blood T cell repertoires in COVID-19. Libraries were prepared by immunoSEQ multiplex PCR; TCRdb keeps only in-frame clonotypes and omits some of them. The sample has under 300,000 clones; approximately 87% are singletons. The sequenced sample was peripheral blood. The source is a man between 60 and 70 years old with acute or convalescent COVID-19.

CDR3 DNA sequence: TGTGCCACCAGTGATTCGTCAGCGGGAGGGCCCACCGGGGAGCTGTTTTTT. Amino acid sequence: CATSDSSAGGPTGELFF. V gene TRBV24-1 combines with J gene TRBJ2-2; 10 nucleotides match TRBD2. This CDR3 is 17 amino acids long. With V trimmed by 2 bases and J by 4 bases, 6 bases remained unmatched. The germline gives CDR1 KGHDR, CDR2 SFDVKD.

The chain recombines TRBV4-1 with TRBJ2-7, with 8 nucleotides matching TRBD2. This CDR3 is built from 14 residues. V was pared by 0 bases and J by 7 bases, with 5 bases of the junction left unmatched. Germline V gene lookup returns CDR1 MGHRA and CDR2 YSYEKL. The CDR3 loop is CASSQDPGTSEQYF. The CDR3 DNA is TGCGCCAGCAGCCAAGACCCGGGGACTAGTGAGCAGTACTTC.

This clone was counted once. This CDR3 reads CASNPGSSYNSPLHF. CDR3 nucleotides: TGTGCCAGCAACCCGGGGAGCTCCTATAATTCACCCCTCCACTTT. The rearrangement joins TRBV2 to TRBJ1-6, with no clear D. The length of the CDR3 is 15 residues. In germline, CDR1 is SNHLY, CDR2 FYNNEI. The ends were cut back, 7 bases at V and 0 bases at J, with 10 bases in the middle.

This sequence joins TRBV28 and TRBJ2-5, with 7 bases that match TRBD1. J was trimmed by 1 base and V by 3 bases; bases with no gene match: 5. The germline gives CDR1 MDHEN, CDR2 SYDVKM. The length of the CDR3 is 15 residues. CDR3 residues: CASSFRAGGQETQYF. The CDR3 coding sequence is TGTGCCAGCAGTTTCAGAGCAGGGGGCCAAGAGACCCAGTACTTC.

This clone was seen a handful of times. J is TRBJ2-1 and V is TRBV10-3; 7 bases are a match to TRBD2. This CDR3 comprises 16 residues. Germline V gene lookup returns CDR1 ENHRY and CDR2 SYGVKD. The trim removed 2 bases at V and 9 bases at J, leaving 13 bases unmatched. The CDR3 loop is CAISEVGGRGIVEQFF. The CDR3 DNA reads as TGTGCCATCAGTGAGGTGGGAGGGAGAGGGATAGTTGAGCAGTTCTTC.

J is TRBJ1-1 and V is TRBV29-1, with 8 bases matching TRBD1. Trimming at V came to 6 bases and at J to 4 bases, leaving 7 bases not matched to a gene. CDR3 size: 13 residues. Germline V gene data show CDR1 as SQVTM and CDR2 as ANQGSEA. The CDR3 is CSVKTGGSTEAFF. The CDR3 nucleotides read TGCAGCGTCAAAACAGGGGGTAGCACTGAAGCTTTCTTT.

The chain has TRBV11-2 and TRBJ2-7; tentatively, D is TRBD2 (5 bases). The CDR3 consists of 14 residues. Germline CDR1 is SGHAT and CDR2 is FQNNGV. Trimming removed 3 bases from V and 1 base from J, with 10 bases in between. As DNA, the CDR3 is TGTGCCAGCAGCTTGTTCAGAGGGTCCTACGAGCAGTACTTC. Encoded protein: CASSLFRGSYEQYF.

The genes are TRBV27 and TRBJ2-7; 7 positions match TRBD2. This CDR3 has 16 amino acids. V shed 0 bases, J shed 3 bases, and the junction held 8 bases outside the gene matches. The germline V gene encodes CDR1 MNHEY and CDR2 SMNVEV (reference sequence). The CDR3 region has the DNA TGTGCCAGCAGTTTATCGGGGGTGGGGGAGGGCTACGAGCAGTACTTC. Translated: CASSLSGVGEGYEQYF.

The V and J genes are TRBV7-9 and TRBJ2-7, with a tentative D call TRBD2 (6 bases). The CDR3 runs to 13 residues. CDR1 and CDR2 (germline): SEHNR, FQNEAQ (reference sequence). Trimming shortened V by 4 bases and J by 4 bases, and 11 bases separated the two germline ends. CDR3 loop: CASSSATSYEQYF. The CDR3 DNA is TGTGCCAGCAGCTCAGCGACTAGTTACGAGCAGTACTTC.

The chain recombines TRBV7-9 with TRBJ2-5, with a tentative D call TRBD2 (6 bases). CDR3 length equals 14 residues. Per the germline V gene, CDR1 is SEHNR and CDR2 is FQNEAQ (reference sequence). Trimming stripped 1 base from V and 2 bases from J, with 8 bases between. The DNA for the CDR3 is TGTGCCAGCAGCTTAGGCGCGGGGCAAGAGACCCAGTACTTC. Translation: CASSLGAGQETQYF.

V usage is TRBV9 and J usage is TRBJ1-2, with D unresolved. The CDR3 loop spans 14 amino acids. With 2 bases removed from V and 7 bases from J, the gap between germline ends came to 15 bases. Germline lookup yields CDR1 SGDLS and CDR2 YYNGEE. The CDR3 protein is CASSVPGKVSGYTF. CDR3 nucleotide sequence: TGTGCCAGCAGCGTCCCCGGGAAGGTCTCTGGCTACACCTTC.

The genes are TRBV15 and TRBJ1-1; 8 bases line up with TRBD1. Unmatched junction bases numbered 13, after V lost 0 bases and J lost 1 base. CDR1 is LNHNV and CDR2 is YYDKDF in the germline V gene (reference sequence). This CDR3 is 19 amino acids long. The CDR3 nucleotides are TGTGCCACCAGCAGAGATCAGGGCGGGACAGGTTACCGGAACACTGAAGCTTTCTTT. Its translation is CATSRDQGGTGYRNTEAFF.

The chain is built from TRBV4-1 and TRBJ2-5; 7 bases map to TRBD1. Trimming cost V 6 bases and J 4 bases; bases outside gene matches: 5. The CDR3 totals 13 residues. The germline V gene encodes CDR1 MGHRA and CDR2 YSYEKL. CDR3 region: CASRKQGTETQYF. The CDR3 DNA reads TGCGCCAGCAGAAAACAGGGGACAGAGACCCAGTACTTC.

The J gene is TRBJ2-7, the V gene TRBV11-3; 7 nucleotides agree with TRBD1. CDR1 is SGHNT and CDR2 is YENEEA in the germline V gene. J was trimmed by 5 bases and V by 2 bases; bases with no gene match: 12. This CDR3 is 16 amino acids long. CDR3 DNA sequence: TGTGCCAGCAGCTTATCACAATGGGACAGTTCGAACGAGCAGTACTTC. This translates into CASSLSQWDSSNEQYF.

The genes are TRBV9 and TRBJ2-3; 7 nucleotides line up with TRBD2. Per germline, CDR1 SGDLS and CDR2 YYNGEE. CDR3 length: 17 amino acids. After removal of 4 bases from V and 2 bases from J, the junction contained 13 bases not matched to a gene. The CDR3 protein is CASSPPLLAAYTDTQYF. CDR3 nucleotides: TGTGCCAGCAGCCCTCCTCTCCTAGCGGCTTACACAGATACGCAGTATTTT.

The chain recombines TRBV27 with TRBJ2-1; 13 nucleotides line up with TRBD2. The CDR3 totals 17 residues. Germline trimming cut 7 bases from V and 3 bases from J; bases unmatched to any gene: 9. Germline CDR1 is MNHEY and CDR2 is SMNVEV (reference sequence). CDR3 region: CASTPRGLAGIYNEQFF. DNA of the CDR3: TGTGCCAGCACCCCACGGGGACTAGCGGGGATCTACAATGAGCAGTTCTTC.

This chain uses TRBV4-3 with TRBJ2-2; 7 bases map to TRBD2. After removal of 4 bases from V and 6 bases from J, the junction contained 14 bases not matched to a gene. Germline assignment: CDR1 LGHNA and CDR2 YSLEER. The CDR3 consists of 17 residues. Here the CDR3 reads CASSPRMGGRGAGELFF. The CDR3 nucleotides read TGCGCCAGCAGCCCGAGGATGGGCGGGAGAGGCGCCGGGGAGCTGTTTTTT.